Presented here are 30 T cell receptor beta chains from one specimen sequenced in a study of blood T cell repertoires in COVID-19. Data came from immunoSEQ multiplex PCR; TCRdb stores just in-frame clones and leaves some out. The table has 250,000 to 300,000 clones, 65% to 90% seen once. The source material was peripheral blood. These receptors all come from a man aged 50-59 years with active or convalescent COVID-19.

The chain joins TRBV6-1 to TRBJ2-5; TRBD1 aligns across 9 bases. V trimming: 2 bases; J trimming: 2 bases; junction bases outside the gene matches: 3. CDR3 length: 15 residues. The V gene's germline CDR1 is MNHNS and CDR2 SASEGT. The CDR3 DNA sequence: TGTGCCAGCAGTGAATTACAGGGGGCTCAAGAGACCCAGTACTTC. Amino acid sequence: CASSELQGAQETQYF.

The chain carries TRBV5-1 and TRBJ1-6; 8 bases fit TRBD1. This CDR3 is 17 amino acids long. Germline CDR1 SGHRS, CDR2 YFSETQ. Germline trimming cut 1 base from V and 0 bases from J; bases unmatched to any gene: 3. CDR3 in DNA: TGCGCCAGCAGCTTGACAGGGGGAGCCTCCTATAATTCACCCCTCCACTTT. It is translated as CASSLTGGASYNSPLHF. Together with reference TRBV5-1 and TRBJ1-6, the CDR3 gives the full variable domain: KAGVTQTPRYLIKTRGQQVTLSCSPISGHRSVSWYQQTPGQGLQFLFEYFSETQRNKGNFPGRFSGRQFSNSRSEMNVSTLELGDSALYLCASSLTGGASYNSPLHFGNGTRLTVT.

This chain joins TRBV28 and TRBJ2-1; 11 nucleotides align to TRBD2. The CDR3 loop spans 16 amino acids. CDR1 is MDHEN, CDR2 SYDVKM, per germline. The V segment lost 5 bases and the J segment 4 bases; nucleotides outside the gene matches: 7. The CDR3 DNA reads as TGTGCCAGCAGTGTGACTAGCGGGATGTTTTACAATGAGCAGTTCTTC. Translation: CASSVTSGMFYNEQFF. Variable domain in full (rest from reference TRBV28 and TRBJ2-1): DVKVTQSSRYLVKRTGEKVFLECVQDMDHENMFWYRQDPGLGLRLIYFSYDVKMKEKGDIPEGYSVSREKKERFSLILESASTNQTSMYLCASSVTSGMFYNEQFFGPGTRLTVL.

This clone was seen more than once but under ten times. The chain has TRBV19 and TRBJ1-5, with 10 bases identical to TRBD1. Losses at the gene ends were 9 bases for V and 1 base for J; bases not matched to a gene: 3. The CDR3 runs 14 residues. Germline CDR1 reads LNHDA; CDR2 reads SQIVND (reference sequence). CDR3 sequence: CASRDRGSNQPQHF. DNA for the CDR3: TGTGCCAGCAGGGACAGGGGCAGCAATCAGCCCCAGCATTTT.

Of note for this clone: Different DNA sequences within this sample yield the same CDR3. The chain has TRBV4-2 and TRBJ1-2; D remains ambiguous. CDR1 is LGHNA and CDR2 is YNFKEQ in the germline V gene. The CDR3 has 13 amino acids. V was pared by 0 bases and J by 8 bases, with 10 bases between. CDR3 nucleotides: TGTGCCAGCAGCCAAGATCGAGGAGGAGGCTACACCTTC. Amino acids: CASSQDRGGGYTF.

The rearrangement joins TRBV12-3 or TRBV12-4 to TRBJ1-2; TRBD1 matches at 8 bases. V lost 8 bases, J lost 4 bases, and 6 bases stayed unmatched. CDR3 length equals 13 residues. The CDR3 spells CASWYRGVYGYTF. The DNA for the CDR3 is TGTGCCAGCTGGTACAGGGGGGTCTATGGCTACACCTTC.

V gene TRBV28 combines with J gene TRBJ2-7, with D hard to call. The CDR3 runs to 15 residues. The ends were cut back, 3 bases at V and 3 bases at J, with 15 bases in the middle. Germline CDR1 and CDR2: MDHEN and SYDVKM. CDR3 region: CASSFPGGSSYEQYF. CDR3 sequence (DNA): TGTGCCAGCAGTTTTCCTGGCGGCAGTAGCTACGAGCAGTACTTC.

This chain uses TRBV27 with TRBJ1-5, with 9 nucleotides matching TRBD1. CDR3 length: 13 amino acids. CDR1 is MNHEY and CDR2 is SMNVEV in the germline V gene (reference sequence). The J segment lost 14 bases and the V segment lost 5 bases, leaving 10 bases of the junction unmatched. For the CDR3, the DNA is TGTGCCAGCAGTCGCCTACGGGACAGGGAAGAGCATTTT. It is translated as CASSRLRDREEHF.

The chain employs TRBV6-6 and TRBJ1-5; D remains unclear. V dropped 3 bases and J dropped 6 bases, with 9 bases sitting between them. The CDR3 totals 13 residues. CDR1 and CDR2 from the germline V gene are MNHNY and SVGAGI (reference sequence). The CDR3 DNA reads as TGTGCCAGCAGTTATAAGGAGACTCAGCCCCAGCATTTT. Translating gives CASSYKETQPQHF.

The V gene is TRBV11-2, the J gene TRBJ2-7; 9 bases match TRBD1. The CDR3 runs 17 residues. Germline CDR1 and CDR2: SGHAT and FQNNGV. Trimming took 5 bases from V and 2 from J; bases not matched to a gene: 13. The CDR3 DNA reads as TGTGCCAGCAGCCGGAACCCGGGACAGGGACGTACCTACGAGCAGTACTTC. Its translation: CASSRNPGQGRTYEQYF.

The chain carries TRBV5-4 and TRBJ2-7; 13 bases fit TRBD2. V gave up 2 bases and J gave up 2 bases; unmatched junction bases: 1. The CDR3 totals 15 residues. Germline lookup yields CDR1 SGHNT and CDR2 YYREEE (reference sequence). The CDR3 sequence is CASSFGLAGAYEQYF. The CDR3 DNA reads TGTGCCAGCAGCTTTGGACTAGCGGGAGCCTACGAGCAGTACTTC.

This chain connects TRBV27 to TRBJ2-2; a possible D gene is TRBD2 (5 bases). The germline V gene encodes CDR1 MNHEY and CDR2 SMNVEV (reference sequence). Trimming stripped 5 bases from V and 6 bases from J, with 19 bases between. CDR3 length: 16 residues. CDR3 region: CASSMIRPRGSGELFF. As DNA, the CDR3 is TGTGCCAGCAGTATGATCAGGCCAAGAGGGTCCGGGGAGCTGTTTTTT.

The chain combines TRBV7-2 with TRBJ1-6; D is unclear. Germline CDR1 is SGHTA and CDR2 is FQGNSA. CDR3 size: 15 residues. V was trimmed by 3 bases and J by 6 bases, leaving 12 bases between them. CDR3 protein: CASSLSGFGNSPLHF. The DNA for the CDR3 is TGTGCCAGCAGCTTGTCGGGGTTCGGTAATTCACCCCTCCACTTT.

The sample holds a few counts of this clone. The chain is built from TRBV7-9 and TRBJ2-7; 8 bases are shared with TRBD1. The V gene end was trimmed by 2 bases and the J gene end by 6 bases; junction bases not matched to a gene: 0. This CDR3 comprises 12 residues. CDR1 is SEHNR and CDR2 is FQNEAQ in the germline V gene (reference sequence). This chain's CDR3 is CASSLTGGEQYF. DNA for the CDR3: TGTGCCAGCAGCTTAACAGGGGGCGAGCAGTACTTC.

V and J are TRBV5-1 and TRBJ2-1, with 7 bases fitting TRBD2. The CDR3 spans 15 residues. Germline CDR1 reads SGHRS; CDR2 reads YFSETQ. With V trimmed by 5 bases and J by 12 bases, 17 bases remained unmatched. Written as DNA, the CDR3 is TGCGCCAGCAGGGTCGCCGCCCAGGCGGGAGAATTGCAGTTCTTC. It encodes CASRVAAQAGELQFF.

This rearrangement joins TRBV6-6 to TRBJ2-3; a weak D match, TRBD2 (6 bases). This CDR3 comprises 14 residues. The V gene lost 2 bases and the J gene lost 5 bases, with 11 bases spanning the gap. Germline V CDR1 and CDR2: MNHNY, SVGAGI (reference sequence). The CDR3 DNA is TGTGCCAGCAGTTACGCAGGTAGCGGAGATACGCAGTATTTT. Amino acids: CASSYAGSGDTQYF.

J is TRBJ1-1 and V is TRBV5-1, with a possible D match to TRBD1 (5 bases). The germline V and J ends were trimmed by 0 bases and 6 bases, with 15 bases remaining between them. Germline CDR1 SGHRS, CDR2 YFSETQ. This CDR3 has 15 residues. The CDR3 sequence: CASSLGPREDPEAFF. Written as DNA, the CDR3 is TGCGCCAGCAGCTTGGGTCCCAGGGAGGACCCTGAAGCTTTCTTT.

The J gene is TRBJ1-5, the V gene TRBV19; tentatively, D is TRBD1 (6 bases). V gave up 5 bases and J gave up 7 bases, with 15 bases separating them. Germline V gives CDR1 LNHDA, CDR2 SQIVND (reference sequence). This CDR3 region has 14 residues. The CDR3 loop is CASSPTTGFQPQHF. CDR3 sequence (DNA): TGTGCCAGTAGTCCCACTACAGGGTTCCAGCCCCAGCATTTT.

The chain joins TRBV6-1 to TRBJ1-4; D not resolved. This CDR3 has 13 amino acids. Looked up from germline, CDR1 is MNHNS and CDR2 is SASEGT. The V end lost 3 bases, the J end lost 11 bases, and 13 bases lay between the germline ends. The CDR3 DNA reads TGTGCCAGCAGTGACCCCATCACGAGGAAACTGTTTTTT. Encoded protein: CASSDPITRKLFF.

This rearrangement joins TRBV28 to TRBJ1-5; no clear D gene. CDR1 and CDR2 (germline): MDHEN, SYDVKM. This CDR3 comprises 12 residues. The V end was cut by 10 bases, the J end by 6 bases, with 13 bases between. CDR3 residues: CATASSGQPQHF. In nucleotides, the CDR3 is TGTGCCACCGCGAGTTCTGGTCAGCCCCAGCATTTT.

The chain is built from TRBV30 and TRBJ2-7, with 10 nucleotides matching TRBD1. CDR1 and CDR2 from the germline V gene are GTSNPN and SVGIG (reference sequence). The CDR3 sequence is 20 residues long. V shed 0 bases, J shed 1 base, and the junction held 18 bases outside the gene matches. As DNA, the CDR3 is TGTGCCTGGAGTGTCCCACAGTTTTCCCCCGGGACAGGGGATTCCTACGAGCAGTACTTC. Translation gives CAWSVPQFSPGTGDSYEQYF. The whole variable domain, remainder taken from reference TRBV30 and TRBJ2-7, is SQTIHQWPATLVQPVGSPLSLECTVEGTSNPNLYWYRQAAGRGLQLLFYSVGIGQISSEVPQNLSASRPQDRQFILSSKKLLLSDSGFYLCAWSVPQFSPGTGDSYEQYFGPGTRLTVT.

This clone has just a few counts. The V call is TRBV19, the J call TRBJ2-2; maybe TRBD1 (6 bases). CDR1 and CDR2 (germline): LNHDA, SQIVND (reference sequence). CDR3 length: 13 residues. V lost 6 bases and J lost 7, with 12 bases in between. The CDR3 DNA follows: TGTGCCAGTAGGCCACAGGGTCGCGGGGAGCTGTTTTTT. It specifies CASRPQGRGELFF.

The chain links TRBV9 to TRBJ2-3; D call uncertain. CDR1 is SGDLS, CDR2 YYNGEE, per germline. The CDR3 length is 16 residues. The ends were cut back, 0 bases at V and 1 base at J, with 12 bases in the middle. The CDR3 loop is CASSVEATIRTDTQYF. CDR3 nucleotides: TGTGCCAGCAGCGTAGAGGCGACAATCCGCACAGATACGCAGTATTTT.

This clone was seen a single time. The chain couples TRBV11-3 to TRBJ2-3, with 7 bases that match TRBD1. J lost 3 bases, V lost 6 bases, and 6 bases had no gene match. The CDR3 covers 14 residues. Germline-derived CDR1 and CDR2 are SGHNT and YENEEA. CDR3: CASSTKGATDTQYF. CDR3 in DNA: TGTGCCAGCAGTACCAAGGGGGCAACAGATACGCAGTATTTT.

This clone was counted once. The V gene is TRBV12-3 or TRBV12-4, the J gene TRBJ1-1; D possibly corresponds to TRBD1 (5 bases). The germline V and J ends were trimmed by 8 bases and 0 bases, with 10 bases remaining between them. The CDR3 is 13 amino acids. This CDR3 is CASGGAMNTEAFF. The DNA of the CDR3 is TGTGCCAGCGGTGGGGCTATGAACACTGAAGCTTTCTTT.

The V call is TRBV19, the J call TRBJ2-1, with 9 bases aligning to TRBD2. Germline loops: CDR1 LNHDA, CDR2 SQIVND (reference sequence). V dropped 3 bases and J dropped 9; count of bases not matched to a gene: 3. There are 13 residues in the CDR3. DNA for the CDR3: TGTGCCAGTAGTATCGCGGGAGGGCTTGAGCAGTTCTTC. Translation gives CASSIAGGLEQFF.

The gene calls are TRBV7-3 and TRBJ2-1, with D perhaps TRBD2 (6 bases). The CDR3 consists of 15 residues. Between the trimmed V and J ends, which lost 0 bases and 6 bases, there was a span of 12 bases. The V gene's germline CDR1 is SGHTA and CDR2 FQGTGA. CDR3 in amino acids: CASSLTLQGGNEQFF. CDR3 nucleotides: TGTGCCAGCAGCTTAACGTTGCAGGGAGGCAATGAGCAGTTCTTC. Filled out from reference TRBV7-3 and TRBJ2-1, the complete variable domain reads GAGVSQTPSNKVTEKGKYVELRCDPISGHTALYWYRQSLGQGPEFLIYFQGTGAADDSGLPNDRFFAVRPEGSVSTLKIQRTERGDSAVYLCASSLTLQGGNEQFFGPGTRLTVL.

The V gene is TRBV7-2, the J gene TRBJ2-1, with 9 bases that match TRBD2. The ends lost 5 bases at V and 15 bases at J; junction bases unmatched: 11. Germline CDR1 and CDR2: SGHTA and FQGNSA. The length of the CDR3 is 13 residues. The DNA of the CDR3 is TGTGCCAGCAGCCCTGGACTAGCGTACGCCTCGTTCTTC. It is translated as CASSPGLAYASFF.

The chain uses TRBV7-3 and TRBJ1-1; D may be TRBD1 (5 bases). CDR3 length: 15 amino acids. V was pared by 4 bases and J by 1 base, with 13 bases between. CDR1 is SGHTA and CDR2 is FQGTGA in the germline V gene. CDR3 in DNA: TGTGCCAGCAGCTCCACAGGTCCCCCGAACACTGAAGCTTTCTTT. This translates into CASSSTGPPNTEAFF.

V is TRBV27 and J is TRBJ1-6, with D tentatively TRBD1 (6 bases). V was cut by 4 bases and J by 0 bases, with 10 bases left in between. Germline CDR1 and CDR2: MNHEY and SMNVEV (reference sequence). CDR3 size: 16 residues. In DNA form, the CDR3 reads TGTGCCAGCAGTTCCGGACAGAGCTCCTATAATTCACCCCTCCACTTT. This codes for CASSSGQSSYNSPLHF.